This record concerns one T cell receptor (beta chain) sequence. No cognate antigen has been identified for it. No clone much larger than this one lies a single base away; base qualities are absent. The data are from a study of T cell responses to AZD1222 COVID-19 vaccine listed by TCRdb under 2021. With regard to the full study: TCR sequencing covered 233 trial participants: approximately 200 given two doses of AZD1222 and 26 given two doses of MenACWY control vaccine. Enrollment into the trials was organized by age into subgroups of 18-55, 56-69 and 70-plus years, and those subgroups contained approximately 150, 30 and 60 TCR-sequenced participants, respectively. Findings and caveats that apply to the study as a whole: Conclusions about previously exposed vaccinees were limited because only six AZD1222 recipients were SARS-CoV-2 seropositive at baseline. A significant rise in spike-specific TCR breadth and depth was observed after two AZD1222 doses relative to day 0 and relative to MenACWY recipients. Most participants were white British and females outnumbered males, and the authors suggested that clonal diversity may have been underestimated. The vaccine-associated CD4 TCRs covered the entire spike protein, and the dominant responses fell in regions 160-218 and 743-854. In the small 56-69-year group, the increase in depth fell short of significance, most likely because of low power. Nearly half of unique spike-specific TCRs reportedly recognized epitopes outside regions mutated in the B.1.351 and B.1.1.7 variants. Because no day 14 peak-response samples were available, the repertoires could be characterized only after the peak T cell response.

The CDR3 regions of human TCRbeta chains were analyzed by immunosequencing. Regarding the original processing steps: Repertoire TCRs were checked for matches against a reference library of SARS-CoV-2-specific TCRs that had been generated using the MIRA antigen-specificity platform. Breadth was defined as the fraction of unique TCRs that were SARS-CoV-2-associated, and depth was defined as the fraction of total T cells that were SARS-CoV-2-associated. Using the MIRA data, each spike-specific TCR was mapped to the spike region that the TCR reacts to and placed in a CD4 or CD8 class. Log10-transformed breadth and depth values were compared by one-way ANOVA with Sidak's multiple comparisons tests. The clones in this table, taken by TCRdb from immuneACCESS, are in-frame only. Not every clone is retained; where verified, under half of the shortfall comes from an unresolved V gene, and the cause of the rest is unknown. V, J and clone size derive from that table, while D and trimming were established from the DNA sequence. The sample yields approximately 150,000 clones; about 90% were counted once. The ten top clones hold approximately 8% of the sample.

Per the germline V gene, SGHTA is the CDR1 and FQGNSA is the CDR2. The CDR3, cysteine through phenylalanine, is 16 amino acids long. This entry keeps only the CDR3 DNA: 48 bases, framed from base 1. Compared with germline, V lacks 1 base and J lacks 8 bases; bases without a gene match: 4. In the paper's terms, the time point label means: about 28 days (+/-7) after the second vaccine dose. In light of the paper, this sample's treatment or condition label describes: meningococcal conjugate vaccine given as trial control. The vaccinee samples were drawn from two UK trials, COV001 and COV002, one of which was a single-blind randomized controlled phase 2/3 trial testing AZD1222 (ChAdOx1 nCoV-19) in healthy adults. Trial participant PBMC samples were collected at day 0 and day 28 after the second dose for TCRbeta chain sequencing.

The rearrangement joined TRBV7-2 to TRBJ2-1, with 14 bases aligning to TRBD2. The source was peripheral blood, collected 28 days after the second dose of the MenACWY control vaccine. The receptor was isolated from an adult who received the MenACWY meningococcal vaccine as a control. The DNA reads TGTGCCAGCAGCTTAGGACTAGCGGGAGGGCACGATGAGCAGTTCTTC. This encodes CASSLGLAGGHDEQFF.